Listed here are 18 T cell receptor beta chains from one sample, sequenced in a study of monozygotic twins with inflammatory bowel disease. TCRdb reprocessed the 5' RACE reads, keeping one entry per CDR3 protein, no DNA. Recorded for this sample: 120,000 to 150,000 distinct CDR3 sequences. Sequenced: blood. The receptor set was obtained from a human donor with ulcerative colitis or Crohn's disease, or a healthy co-twin of an affected twin (not recorded which).

The rearrangement joins TRBV5-1 to TRBJ2-7; checking the TCRdb D call of TRBD1 is not possible without DNA. The CDR3 consists of 14 residues. In germline, CDR1 is SGHRS, CDR2 YFSETQ. Here the CDR3 reads CASSAGQVTYEQYF.

CDR3 sequence reads: CASSPPGLLSEQYF. The J gene is TRBJ2-7, the V gene TRBV7-6; the D call from TCRdb, TRBD1, cannot be confirmed without DNA. The V gene's germline CDR1 is SGHVS and CDR2 FNYEAQ. The CDR3 is made up of 14 amino acids.

This chain links TRBV7-2 with TRBJ2-7; TCRdb picks TRBD2, but there is no DNA to check that call. Per the germline V gene, CDR1 is SGHTA and CDR2 is FQGNSA. The CDR3 loop spans 14 amino acids. CDR3 protein: CASSSPGLGYEQYF.

The chain has TRBV9 and TRBJ2-2; checking the TCRdb D call of TRBD1 is not possible without DNA. The V gene's germline CDR1 is SGDLS and CDR2 YYNGEE. CDR3 length: 15 amino acids. The CDR3 here is CASSATGGDTGELFF.

This chain connects TRBV20-1 to TRBJ2-2. The CDR3 is 13 amino acids. CDR1 DFQATT and CDR2 SNEGSKA come from the germline V gene (reference sequence). CDR3 loop: CSASLENTGELFF.

The gene calls are TRBV11-2 and TRBJ1-5; TCRdb proposes TRBD1, but this gene call is untestable without DNA. This CDR3 spans 18 amino acids. Per germline, CDR1 SGHAT and CDR2 FQNNGV. CDR3 sequence: CASSLGGSRGHSNQPQHF.

The V gene is TRBV7-2, the J gene TRBJ1-1; TCRdb's D call, TRBD1, is unchecked because there is no DNA. The CDR3 sequence is 16 residues long. Looked up from germline, CDR1 is SGHTA and CDR2 is FQGNSA. The CDR3 sequence is CASSLVGGQGNTEAFF. Filled out from reference TRBV7-2 and TRBJ1-1, the complete variable domain reads GAGVSQSPSNKVTEKGKDVELRCDPISGHTALYWYRQSLGQGLEFLIYFQGNSAPDKSGLPSDRFSAERTGGSVSTLTIQRTQQEDSAVYLCASSLVGGQGNTEAFFGQGTRLTVV.

The genes are TRBV4-2 and TRBJ1-6; the D call from TCRdb, TRBD1, cannot be confirmed without DNA. Germline lookup yields CDR1 LGHNA and CDR2 YNFKEQ. The CDR3 covers 18 residues. CDR3 residues: CASSQGQGALDYNSPLHF.

The chain uses TRBV7-3 and TRBJ2-1; TCRdb selects TRBD2, and the lack of DNA leaves this call unchecked. Germline CDR1 is SGHTA and CDR2 is FQGTGA. The length of the CDR3 is 19 residues. The CDR3 loop reads CASSLTGTSGISSYNEQFF.

The CDR3 region is CSVDPNRVHGYTF. The gene calls are TRBV29-1 and TRBJ1-2; the D call from TCRdb, TRBD1, cannot be confirmed without DNA. CDR1 and CDR2 from the germline V gene are SQVTM and ANQGSEA. The CDR3 loop spans 13 amino acids.

CDR3 region: CATGEQGTDTQYF. The chain is built from TRBV10-3 and TRBJ2-3; as DNA is missing, the TRBD1 call by TCRdb cannot be tested. The germline gives CDR1 ENHRY, CDR2 SYGVKD. This CDR3 has 13 amino acids.

The rearrangement joins TRBV20-1 to TRBJ2-1; TCRdb's D gene call, TRBD1, goes unchecked for lack of DNA. CDR3 length: 14 amino acids. Germline loops: CDR1 DFQATT, CDR2 SNEGSKA (reference sequence). The CDR3 spells CSAPGTGVYNEQFF.

The chain combines TRBV6-5 with TRBJ2-3; TCRdb names TRBD2, which stays unverified in the absence of DNA. Germline lookup yields CDR1 MNHEY and CDR2 SVGAGI. The CDR3 has 16 amino acids. The CDR3 reads CASSSVAGGQGDTQYF.

Here the CDR3 reads CSARGLPGNTIYF. This chain connects TRBV20-1 to TRBJ1-3. There are 13 residues in the CDR3. The germline V gene encodes CDR1 DFQATT and CDR2 SNEGSKA (reference sequence).

The V call is TRBV5-1, the J call TRBJ1-6. CDR3 size: 17 residues. Per germline, CDR1 SGHRS and CDR2 YFSETQ. The CDR3 is CASSLSLRGQDNSPLHF.

CDR3 region: CASSEIGQPQHF. The chain recombines TRBV7-9 with TRBJ1-5. The CDR3 extends over 12 amino acids. Germline CDR1 is SEHNR and CDR2 is FQNEAQ (reference sequence). Full variable domain (outside the CDR3, taken from reference TRBV7-9 and TRBJ1-5): DTGVSQNPRHKITKRGQNVTFRCDPISEHNRLYWYRQTLGQGPEFLTYFQNEAQLEKSRLLSDRFSAERPKGSFSTLEIQRTEQGDSAMYLCASSEIGQPQHFGDGTRLSIL.

The V call is TRBV7-2, the J call TRBJ1-2. Germline loops: CDR1 SGHTA, CDR2 FQGNSA. The CDR3 contains 16 residues. CDR3 amino acids: CASSSNPRLTTYGYTF.

This rearrangement joins TRBV4-1 to TRBJ2-1; TCRdb picks TRBD1, but there is no DNA to check that call. The CDR3 is made up of 14 amino acids. In germline, CDR1 is MGHRA, CDR2 YSYEKL. CDR3 amino acids: CASSPRTGRNEQFF.